What follows are 8 T cell receptor beta chains derived from one specimen sequenced in a study of T-cell reconstitution after alpha-beta-depleted transplantation in children. Unique molecular identifiers were built into the TCRbeta library. A single record per CDR3 protein comes from TCRdb applying MiXCR to the PCR reads. This table holds 90,000 to 130,000 distinct CDR3 sequences, 10% found once. This specimen was PBMCs, taken before TCRalphabeta/CD19-depleted stem cell transplant. These receptor sequences come from a boy younger than 10 with acute lymphoblastic leukemia, due to receive a stem cell transplant.

This clonotype showed up many times. The rearrangement links TRBV6-5 to TRBJ2-1; 7 positions match TRBD2. Germline loops: CDR1 MNHEY, CDR2 SVGAGI. The CDR3 length is 13 residues. J lost 7 bases, V lost 7 bases, and 7 bases had no gene match. Written as DNA, the CDR3 is TGTGCCAGCAACGCGGGAGTTAGAAATGAGCAGTTCTTC. Encoded protein: CASNAGVRNEQFF.

V and J are TRBV7-9 and TRBJ1-1, with D unclear. The germline V gene encodes CDR1 SEHNR and CDR2 FQNEAQ (reference sequence). CDR3 size: 13 residues. The ends were cut back, 2 bases at V and 0 bases at J, with 4 bases in the middle. CDR3 region: CASSLQMNTEAFF. DNA for the CDR3: TGTGCCAGCAGCTTACAGATGAACACTGAAGCTTTCTTT.

This clonotype was observed at least ten times. The chain employs TRBV9 and TRBJ2-4; D is perhaps TRBD2 (6 bases). Germline-derived CDR1 and CDR2 are SGDLS and YYNGEE. The CDR3 loop spans 14 amino acids. The ends were cut back, 3 bases at V and 0 bases at J, with 7 bases in the middle. CDR3 in DNA: TGTGCCAGCAGCGGGGGACTAGCCAAAAACATTCAGTACTTC. Translated: CASSGGLAKNIQYF.

This clonotype was detected only a few times. The rearrangement joins TRBV18 to TRBJ1-2, with D uncertain. V lost 2 bases, J lost 6 bases, and 16 bases lay in between. This CDR3 is 15 amino acids long. Germline values: CDR1 KGHSH, CDR2 LQKENI. CDR3 sequence reads: CASSPTMVVGDGYTF. In nucleotides, the CDR3 is TGTGCCAGCTCACCAACCATGGTGGTAGGTGATGGCTACACCTTC.

This clonotype has at least ten counts. CDR3 sequence reads: CASTVDRDGEQYF. In DNA form, the CDR3 reads TGTGCCAGCACCGTCGACAGGGACGGCGAGCAGTACTTC. The rearrangement joins TRBV12-3 or TRBV12-4 to TRBJ2-7; TRBD1 matches at 7 bases. CDR3 length equals 13 residues. V was clipped by 7 bases and J by 6 bases; unmatched bases: 9.

The gene calls are TRBV12-3 or TRBV12-4 and TRBJ2-6; no firm D call. Trimming shortened V by 6 bases and J by 0 bases, and 21 bases separated the two germline ends. The CDR3 is 19 amino acids. CDR3 DNA: TGTGCCAGCAGGAGACCTCTGTCCAGGCAGAACTCTGGGGCCAACGTCCTGACTTTC. This sequence encodes CASRRPLSRQNSGANVLTF.

V usage is TRBV5-1 and J usage is TRBJ2-5; D is uncertain. Germline-derived CDR1 and CDR2 are SGHRS and YFSETQ. V lost 4 bases and J 4 bases, leaving 14 bases between the germline ends. The CDR3 contains 14 residues. CDR3 nucleotides: TGCGCCAGCAGCCCTTCCCCGGAAGGAGAGACCCAGTACTTC. It codes for CASSPSPEGETQYF.

This clonotype was seen at least ten times. V usage is TRBV20-1 and J usage is TRBJ2-3; D perhaps matches TRBD2 (6 bases). The CDR3 sequence is 15 residues long. Trimming left V 3 bases short and J 4 bases short, with 17 bases between. Germline CDR1 DFQATT, CDR2 SNEGSKA (reference sequence). This chain's CDR3 is CSASLGRRSPDTQYF. CDR3 nucleotides: TGCAGTGCTAGTCTCGGGAGAAGGAGCCCAGATACGCAGTATTTT.